This TCR beta chain was identified during a study of OX40 agonist ivuxolimab in advanced cancers. Study background: Partial responses were seen in three patients, one with hepatocellular carcinoma and two with cutaneous melanoma.

Study-wide results and caveats: On average, CD8+ T cells showed a greater number of expanded clones than CD4+.

Notes on this clone: Its antigen remains unidentified.

The V gene's germline CDR1 is LNHDA and CDR2 SQIVND (reference sequence). Deletions cut 9 bases from V and 2 bases from J, with 17 bases between. The CDR3 length is 15 residues. Libraries were prepared by immunoSEQ multiplex PCR; TCRdb keeps only in-frame clonotypes and omits some of them. The data show about 90,000 clones, with roughly 90% seen just once and around 0.16% held by the top ten. This sample comprised CD4+ or CD8+ T cells sorted from blood, obtained in a trial of the OX40 agonist ivuxolimab. The receptor was isolated from an adult with an advanced solid tumor such as melanoma, head and neck, liver or kidney cancer. This sequence joins TRBV19 and TRBJ2-1, with D possibly TRBD2 on 6 matching bases. The CDR3, as DNA: TGTGCCAGCCGCACTCGGGGAGGCACCTACAATGAGCAGTTCTTC. This translates into CASRTRGGTYNEQFF. The variable domain in full, completed from reference TRBV19 and TRBJ2-1, reads DGGITQSPKYLFRKEGQNVTLSCEQNLNHDAMYWYRQDPGQGLRLIYYSQIVNDFQKGDIAEGYSVSREKKESFPLTVTSAQKNPTAFYLCASRTRGGTYNEQFFGPGTRLTVL.